The TCR beta chain described here comes from a study of blood T cell repertoires in COVID-19. In the study overall: T cells, B-cell-depleted T cells, or PBMCs provided the cDNA or gDNA that served as material.

Methods used by the authors: Estimation of nucleated cell counts relied on the amplification of reference gene primers. The repertoire was sequenced with immunoSEQ multiplex PCR; TCRdb's copy has only in-frame clones and lacks some. The DNA was the basis for D and trimming; V, J and clone size are from that table. This table holds under 95,000 clones, more than 65% found once. This CDR3 contains 15 residues. CDR1 and CDR2 from the germline V gene are LGHDT and YNNKEL (reference sequence). The trim removed 5 bases at V and 7 bases at J, leaving 10 bases unmatched. The clonotype was recovered from a man between 65 and 85 years old with acute or convalescent COVID-19. The sample consisted of peripheral blood. V and J are TRBV3-1 (or the pseudogene TRBV3-2) and TRBJ2-1, with 8 bases matching TRBD1. The CDR3 reads CASSSRTGKANEQFF. The DNA for the CDR3 is TGTGCCAGCAGCTCCCGGACAGGGAAGGCAAATGAGCAGTTCTTC.